One and the same sample provided the 29 T cell receptor beta chains below, sequenced in a study of blood T cell repertoires in COVID-19 (dated by TCRdb to 2019 to 2021). Receptor amplification or capture employed the immunoSEQ multiplex PCR assay. TCRdb re-hosts the immuneACCESS table, in-frame sequences only. Its copies lack some clones; in the studies checked, an unresolved V gene accounts for under half of them, and the cause for the rest is not known. The sample profile shows 200,000 to 300,000 clones; around 82% of them were found once. The ten largest account for 4.7% of the sample. Material for sequencing was peripheral blood. The receptors originated from a woman in her 70s with acute or convalescent COVID-19.

V is TRBV7-9 and J is TRBJ2-1; 7 bases align to TRBD1. The CDR3 totals 13 residues. Germline lookup yields CDR1 SEHNR and CDR2 FQNEAQ (reference sequence). Trimming removed 5 bases from V and 3 bases from J; junction bases left unmatched: 1. Here the CDR3 DNA reads TGTGCCAGCAGCCGGGACAGCTACAATGAGCAGTTCTTC. It encodes CASSRDSYNEQFF.

This chain uses TRBV5-4 with TRBJ1-3; 9 positions agree with TRBD1. CDR3 length: 17 residues. From germline, CDR1 is SGHNT and CDR2 YYREEE (reference sequence). V was pared by 0 bases and J by 1 base, with 5 bases of the junction left unmatched. Here the CDR3 DNA reads TGTGCCAGCAGCTTGGGGACAGGGGTCGGTTCTGGAAACACCATATATTTT. Translation gives CASSLGTGVGSGNTIYF.

The chain recombines TRBV5-1 with TRBJ2-1; 8 nucleotides agree with TRBD2. With 4 bases clipped from V and 2 bases from J, the junction kept 8 bases outside the gene matches. The CDR3 spans 16 residues. Germline V gives CDR1 SGHRS, CDR2 YFSETQ. For the CDR3, the DNA is TGCGCCAGCAGCCCCGGCGCCGGGGGGGCCTACAATGAGCAGTTCTTC. It encodes CASSPGAGGAYNEQFF.

The CDR3 here is CASSLESYRVYEQYF. CDR3 sequence (DNA): TGTGCCAGCAGCTTAGAAAGTTACAGGGTCTACGAGCAGTACTTC. V gene TRBV11-2 combines with J gene TRBJ2-7, with D possibly being TRBD1 (6 bases). Trimming took 0 bases from V and 3 from J, leaving 12 bases between them. Per the germline V gene, CDR1 is SGHAT and CDR2 is FQNNGV. CDR3 length equals 15 residues.

V gene TRBV7-2 combines with J gene TRBJ1-3; D not certain. The germline V and J ends were trimmed by 1 base and 2 bases, with 12 bases remaining between them. CDR3 length equals 16 residues. The germline gives CDR1 SGHTA, CDR2 FQGNSA. The CDR3 sequence: CASSLEQPDTGNTIYF. The CDR3 DNA reads TGTGCCAGCAGCTTAGAACAGCCAGACACTGGAAACACCATATATTTT.

The genes are TRBV3-1 (or the pseudogene TRBV3-2) and TRBJ1-2, with D possibly matching TRBD1 (5 bases). The CDR3 is made up of 13 amino acids. Germline loops: CDR1 LGHDT, CDR2 YNNKEL (reference sequence). Trimming stripped 0 bases from V and 8 bases from J, with 10 bases between. CDR3 sequence: CASSQDRGRGYTF. Here the CDR3 DNA reads TGTGCCAGCAGCCAAGATCGGGGGAGAGGCTACACCTTC.

The V gene is TRBV28, the J gene TRBJ1-5, with D possibly matching TRBD1 (5 bases). The germline CDR1 and CDR2 sequences are MDHEN and SYDVKM. The CDR3 runs 17 residues. V lost 8 bases to trimming and J lost 5 bases, with 25 bases between them. The CDR3 DNA is TGTGCCAGCGGTCGTTTGATGTTACAGGTCAGGCATCAGCCCCAGCATTTT. This encodes CASGRLMLQVRHQPQHF.

This sequence joins TRBV4-2 and TRBJ2-1; 9 bases line up with TRBD2. This CDR3 spans 13 amino acids. The germline V gene encodes CDR1 LGHNA and CDR2 YNFKEQ. V was clipped by 3 bases and J by 12 bases; unmatched bases: 6. CDR3 sequence reads: CASSQDLGLAQFF. The DNA for the CDR3 is TGTGCCAGCAGCCAGGACCTGGGACTAGCGCAGTTCTTC.

CDR3 in amino acids: CASSEAAYTGELFF. The CDR3 DNA follows: TGTGCCAGCAGTGAAGCGGCCTACACCGGGGAGCTGTTTTTT. The rearrangement joins TRBV2 to TRBJ2-2, with unresolved D. The CDR3 length is 14 residues. V lost 0 bases and J 3 bases, leaving 5 bases between the germline ends. CDR1 SNHLY and CDR2 FYNNEI come from the germline V gene.

The chain employs TRBV2 and TRBJ1-6; TRBD1 aligns across 7 bases. Germline V lookup: CDR1 SNHLY, CDR2 FYNNEI. The CDR3 contains 15 residues. The V segment lost 3 bases and the J segment 7 bases; nucleotides outside the gene matches: 6. The CDR3, as DNA: TGTGCCAGCAGTGAGCAGGGACAGTGGAATTCACCCCTCCACTTT. Translation gives CASSEQGQWNSPLHF.

This clone was recorded only once. The V gene is TRBV10-2, the J gene TRBJ1-2; D gene uncertain. Deletions cut 8 bases from V and 4 bases from J, with 8 bases between. In germline, CDR1 is WSHSY, CDR2 SAAADI. The CDR3 is 11 amino acids. The CDR3 region has the DNA TGCGCCAGCGAGGGTCCCTATGGCTACACCTTC. Protein: CASEGPYGYTF.

J is TRBJ1-6 and V is TRBV5-1; D may be TRBD1 (6 bases). Trimming pared 0 bases from V and 4 bases from J, leaving 8 bases between. The CDR3 contains 15 residues. Germline CDR1 is SGHRS and CDR2 is YFSETQ. The CDR3 protein is CASSLGDKYNSPLHF. CDR3 nucleotide sequence: TGCGCCAGCAGCTTGGGGGACAAATATAATTCACCCCTCCACTTT.

The chain uses TRBV5-1 and TRBJ1-5, with TRBD1 as a possible D gene (5 bases). V was cut by 0 bases and J by 4 bases, with 11 bases left in between. Germline CDR1 and CDR2: SGHRS and YFSETQ. The CDR3 totals 15 residues. The CDR3 nucleotides are TGCGCCAGCAGCTTGGGGGCAGGGTCGAATCAGCCCCAGCATTTT. Translation: CASSLGAGSNQPQHF.

This chain links TRBV2 with TRBJ1-5; D is perhaps TRBD1 (6 bases). There are 14 residues in the CDR3. V was trimmed by 0 bases and J by 7 bases, leaving 10 bases between them. CDR1 is SNHLY, CDR2 FYNNEI, per germline. The CDR3 nucleotides read TGTGCCAGCAGTGAAGCATGGGGGCGCCAGCCCCAGCATTTT. It yields the protein CASSEAWGRQPQHF.

V usage is TRBV4-1 and J usage is TRBJ1-1; 9 nucleotides line up with TRBD1. CDR1 is MGHRA, CDR2 YSYEKL, per germline. With V trimmed by 3 bases and J by 9 bases, 5 bases remained unmatched. The CDR3 consists of 13 residues. The DNA of the CDR3 is TGCGCCAGCAGCCAGGACAGGGGCTTTAAAGCTTTCTTT. This sequence encodes CASSQDRGFKAFF.

The gene calls are TRBV29-1 and TRBJ1-5; D might be TRBD1 (5 bases). Germline V gene lookup returns CDR1 SQVTM and CDR2 ANQGSEA. The CDR3 length is 14 residues. Trimming left V 4 bases short and J 1 base short, with 11 bases between. Here the CDR3 reads CSVGGGRSNQPQHF. Written as DNA, the CDR3 is TGCAGCGTTGGGGGGGGTAGGAGCAATCAGCCCCAGCATTTT.

This chain joins TRBV5-1 and TRBJ2-2; D possibly corresponds to TRBD2 (5 bases). The CDR3 sequence is 16 residues long. The V gene's germline CDR1 is SGHRS and CDR2 YFSETQ. Trimming removed 1 base at V and 7 bases at J, with 17 bases between. CDR3 DNA sequence: TGCGCCAGCAGCTTGCTCCGGTCTTCTGAGGGCGGGGAGCTGTTTTTT. Translating gives CASSLLRSSEGGELFF.

This clone was seen only a few times. The same CDR3 arises from other DNA sequences in this sample as well. V usage is TRBV30 and J usage is TRBJ1-5; no clear D. CDR3 length: 13 residues. V was trimmed by 1 base and J by 2 bases, leaving 6 bases between them. From germline, CDR1 is GTSNPN and CDR2 SVGIG (reference sequence). The CDR3 protein is CAWSGQGNQPQHF. The CDR3 nucleotides read TGTGCCTGGAGTGGTCAGGGCAATCAGCCCCAGCATTTT.

J is TRBJ1-6 and V is TRBV28; no definite D call. The length of the CDR3 is 15 residues. The ends were cut back, 2 bases at V and 3 bases at J, with 8 bases in the middle. Germline V CDR1 and CDR2: MDHEN, SYDVKM. In DNA, the CDR3 is TGTGCCAGCAGTTTAAGGGAGGGCTATAATTCACCCCTCCACTTT. It is translated as CASSLREGYNSPLHF.

Only one count was recorded for this clone. This rearrangement joins TRBV6-5 to TRBJ2-5; TRBD1 might be the D (6 bases). CDR1 and CDR2 from the germline V gene are MNHEY and SVGAGI. V dropped 6 bases and J dropped 0 bases, with 14 bases sitting between them. This CDR3 spans 15 amino acids. CDR3 in amino acids: CASRGQSLYQETQYF. CDR3 in DNA: TGTGCCAGCAGAGGACAGAGCTTGTACCAAGAGACCCAGTACTTC.

The chain recombines TRBV6-1 with TRBJ1-2; D uncertain. The germline CDR1 and CDR2 sequences are MNHNS and SASEGT. The CDR3 is made up of 14 amino acids. V lost 2 bases to trimming and J lost 8 bases, with 15 bases between them. The CDR3 sequence is CASSEQEASGGYTF. The CDR3 DNA is TGTGCCAGCAGTGAACAGGAGGCTTCGGGGGGCTACACCTTC.

This clone was seen just once. The genes are TRBV4-3 and TRBJ2-5, with D tentatively TRBD1 (7 bases). Per germline, CDR1 LGHNA and CDR2 YSLEER. The V and J ends lost 0 bases and 4 bases respectively, with 15 bases between them. This CDR3 contains 16 residues. The CDR3, as DNA: TGCGCCAGCAGCCAAGATCGGGGCAGGGGGGCAGAGACCCAGTACTTC. Protein sequence: CASSQDRGRGAETQYF.

The chain uses TRBV2 and TRBJ2-5, with a weak D call TRBD1 (6 bases). Germline values: CDR1 SNHLY, CDR2 FYNNEI. The V and J ends lost 5 bases and 3 bases respectively, with 10 bases between them. The CDR3 is 13 residues long. In nucleotides, the CDR3 is TGTGCCAGCAGTTATAACAGGGAAGAGACCCAGTACTTC. This sequence encodes CASSYNREETQYF.

On this clone itself: A read error may account for a junction end that differs from germline. This rearrangement joins TRBV19 to TRBJ1-1, with D perhaps TRBD1 (6 bases). CDR1 LNHDA and CDR2 SQIVND come from the germline V gene (reference sequence). The CDR3 extends over 14 amino acids. CDR3 DNA sequence: TGTGCCAGTAGTGAAAGGTTCCGGGACACCGAAGCTTTCTTT. It encodes CASSERFRDTEAFF.

This clone was seen just once. Written as DNA, the CDR3 is TGTGCCAGCAGCTTCGGCAGACTAATCTCTGGAAACACCATATATTTT. It translates to CASSFGRLISGNTIYF. The gene calls are TRBV5-6 and TRBJ1-3; D is uncertain. This CDR3 region has 16 residues. V lost 2 bases, J lost 0 bases, and 12 bases lay in between. The germline V gene encodes CDR1 SGHDT and CDR2 YYEEEE. Supplemented by reference TRBV5-6 and TRBJ1-3, the full variable domain reads DAGVTQSPTHLIKTRGQQVTLRCSPKSGHDTVSWYQQALGQGPQFIFQYYEEEERQRGNFPDRFSGHQFPNYSSELNVNALLLGDSALYLCASSFGRLISGNTIYFGEGSWLTVV.

This chain joins TRBV7-2 and TRBJ1-2; D is uncertain. This CDR3 has 14 residues. Between the trimmed V and J ends, which lost 1 base and 0 bases, there was a span of 6 bases. Germline assignment: CDR1 SGHTA and CDR2 FQGNSA. Here the CDR3 reads CASSLGETNYGYTF. The CDR3 nucleotides read TGTGCCAGCAGCTTAGGGGAGACTAACTATGGCTACACCTTC.

The chain couples TRBV2 to TRBJ1-5; TRBD1 matches at 8 bases. Germline V CDR1 and CDR2: SNHLY, FYNNEI. J was trimmed by 3 bases and V by 6 bases; bases with no gene match: 7. The CDR3 runs to 15 residues. CDR3 DNA sequence: TGTGCCAGCAGCTTTGGACAGGGCGACAATCAGCCCCAGCATTTT. This sequence encodes CASSFGQGDNQPQHF.

The J gene is TRBJ1-3, the V gene TRBV15; the D is unclear. The CDR3 contains 15 residues. Germline V gene lookup returns CDR1 LNHNV and CDR2 YYDKDF (reference sequence). V lost 3 bases to trimming and J lost 1 base, with 10 bases between them. CDR3 protein: CATSSPRGSGNTIYF. In DNA form, the CDR3 reads TGTGCCACCAGCAGTCCCCGCGGGTCTGGAAACACCATATATTTT. The full variable domain, rest sourced from reference TRBV15 and TRBJ1-3, is DAMVIQNPRYQVTQFGKPVTLSCSQTLNHNVMYWYQQKSSQAPKLLFHYYDKDFNNEADTPDNFQSRRPNTSFCFLDIRSPGLGDTAMYLCATSSPRGSGNTIYFGEGSWLTVV.

The table lists this clone with a few counts. The chain joins TRBV11-3 to TRBJ2-3; D is possibly TRBD2 (6 bases). Between the trimmed V and J ends, which lost 4 bases and 0 bases, there was a span of 11 bases. Germline CDR1 reads SGHNT; CDR2 reads YENEEA. The CDR3 spans 15 residues. The CDR3 region is CASSSAGTSTDTQYF. The CDR3 nucleotides are TGTGCCAGCAGCTCCGCGGGGACTAGCACAGATACGCAGTATTTT.